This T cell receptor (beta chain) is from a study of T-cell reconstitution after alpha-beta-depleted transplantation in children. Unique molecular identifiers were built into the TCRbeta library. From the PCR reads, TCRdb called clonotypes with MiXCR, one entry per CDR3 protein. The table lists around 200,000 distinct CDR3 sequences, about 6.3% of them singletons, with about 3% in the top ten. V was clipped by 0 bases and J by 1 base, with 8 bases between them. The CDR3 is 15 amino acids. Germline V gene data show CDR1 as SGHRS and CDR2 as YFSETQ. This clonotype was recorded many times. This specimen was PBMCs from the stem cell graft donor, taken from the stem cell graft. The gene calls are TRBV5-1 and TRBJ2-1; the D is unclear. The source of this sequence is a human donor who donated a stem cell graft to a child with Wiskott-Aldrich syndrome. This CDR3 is CASSLEVGSYNEQFF. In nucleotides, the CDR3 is TGCGCCAGCAGCTTGGAAGTGGGGTCCTACAATGAGCAGTTCTTC. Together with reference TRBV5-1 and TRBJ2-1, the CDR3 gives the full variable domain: KAGVTQTPRYLIKTRGQQVTLSCSPISGHRSVSWYQQTPGQGLQFLFEYFSETQRNKGNFPGRFSGRQFSNSRSEMNVSTLELGDSALYLCASSLEVGSYNEQFFGPGTRLTVL.